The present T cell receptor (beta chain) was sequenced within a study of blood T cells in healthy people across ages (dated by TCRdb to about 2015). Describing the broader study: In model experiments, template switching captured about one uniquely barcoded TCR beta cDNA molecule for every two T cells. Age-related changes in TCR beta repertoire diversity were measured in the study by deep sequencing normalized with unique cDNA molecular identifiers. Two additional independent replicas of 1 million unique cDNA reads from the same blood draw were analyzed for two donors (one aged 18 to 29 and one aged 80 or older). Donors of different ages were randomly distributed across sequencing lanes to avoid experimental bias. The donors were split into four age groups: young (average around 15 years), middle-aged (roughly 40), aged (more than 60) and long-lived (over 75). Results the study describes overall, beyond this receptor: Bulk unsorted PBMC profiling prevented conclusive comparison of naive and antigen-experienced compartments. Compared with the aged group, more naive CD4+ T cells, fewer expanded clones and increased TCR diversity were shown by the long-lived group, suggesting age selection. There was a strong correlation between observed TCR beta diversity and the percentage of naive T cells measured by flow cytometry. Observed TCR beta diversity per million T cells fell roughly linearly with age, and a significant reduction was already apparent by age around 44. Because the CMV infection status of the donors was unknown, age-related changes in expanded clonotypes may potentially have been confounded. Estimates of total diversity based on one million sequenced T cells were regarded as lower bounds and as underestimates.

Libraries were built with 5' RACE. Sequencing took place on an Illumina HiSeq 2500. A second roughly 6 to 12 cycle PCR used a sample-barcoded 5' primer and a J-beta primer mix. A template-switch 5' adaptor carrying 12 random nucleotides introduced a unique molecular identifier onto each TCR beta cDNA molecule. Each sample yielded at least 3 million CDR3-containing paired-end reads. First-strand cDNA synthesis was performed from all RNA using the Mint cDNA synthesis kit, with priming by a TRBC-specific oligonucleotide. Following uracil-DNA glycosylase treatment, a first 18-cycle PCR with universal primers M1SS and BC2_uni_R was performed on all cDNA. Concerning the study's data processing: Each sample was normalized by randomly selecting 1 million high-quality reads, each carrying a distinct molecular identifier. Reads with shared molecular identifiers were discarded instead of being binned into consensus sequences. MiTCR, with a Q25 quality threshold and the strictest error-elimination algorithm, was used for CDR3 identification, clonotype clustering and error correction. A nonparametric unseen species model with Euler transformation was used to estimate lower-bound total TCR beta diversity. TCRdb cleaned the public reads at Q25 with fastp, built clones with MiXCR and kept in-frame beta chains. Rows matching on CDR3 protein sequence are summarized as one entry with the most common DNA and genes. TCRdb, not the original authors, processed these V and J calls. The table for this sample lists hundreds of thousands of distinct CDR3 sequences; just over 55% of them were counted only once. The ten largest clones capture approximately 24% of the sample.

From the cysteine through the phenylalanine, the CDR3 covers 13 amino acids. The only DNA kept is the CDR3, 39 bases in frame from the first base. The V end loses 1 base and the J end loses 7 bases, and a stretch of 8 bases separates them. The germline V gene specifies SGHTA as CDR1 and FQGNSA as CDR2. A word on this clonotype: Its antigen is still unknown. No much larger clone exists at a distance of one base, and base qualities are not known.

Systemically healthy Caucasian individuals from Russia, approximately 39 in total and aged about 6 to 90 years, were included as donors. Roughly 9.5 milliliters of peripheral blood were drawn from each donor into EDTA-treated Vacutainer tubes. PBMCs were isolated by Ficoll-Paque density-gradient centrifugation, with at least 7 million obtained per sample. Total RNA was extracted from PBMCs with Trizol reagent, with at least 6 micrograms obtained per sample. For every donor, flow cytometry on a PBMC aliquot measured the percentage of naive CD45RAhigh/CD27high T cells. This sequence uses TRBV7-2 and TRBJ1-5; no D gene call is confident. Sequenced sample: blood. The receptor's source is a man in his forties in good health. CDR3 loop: CASSLDGVQPQHF. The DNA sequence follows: TGTGCCAGCAGCTTAGATGGGGTCCAGCCCCAGCATTTT.